This T cell receptor (beta chain) comes out of a study of cytomegalovirus exposure and HLA in healthy donors. General study findings and limits: Equally common other TCR beta chains were less clonally expanded than HLA-associated ones, a later analysis found. Available immune exposure information covered CMV serostatus only. V- and J-gene trimming in TCR beta was tied to a missense DCLRE1C variant by an analysis performed later.

About this clone: Its target is not known.

Germline CDR1 reads SGHNT; CDR2 reads YENEEA. Trimming removed 0 bases from V and 3 bases from J, with 7 bases in between. The CDR3 is made up of 14 amino acids. Sampled while nominally healthy, donors likely had unrecorded immune exposures. The PCR contained 60 Vbeta and 13 Jbeta primers. Measured with immunoSEQ multiplex PCR; TCRdb has only the in-frame clones, and not every one. The repertoire has about 120,000 clones, around 65% of them found once; the top ten carry less than 2%. This receptor was taken from a young man in good health and CMV-seronegative. The chain employs TRBV11-3 and TRBJ2-3; D not resolved. Sequences were obtained from PBMCs. CDR3 DNA: TGTGCCAGCAGCTTAGATAAGAGGACAGATACGCAGTATTTT. This codes for CASSLDKRTDTQYF.